These T cell receptor beta chains were read from a single sample in a study of blood T cell repertoires in COVID-19. Some clones are missing from TCRdb's copy, which holds only in-frame ones; the method was immunoSEQ multiplex PCR. The sample lists 270,000 or so clones; more than 75% were seen once. The sequenced sample was PBMCs or T cells enriched from blood (not recorded which). The receptors come from a woman aged 45-65 years who had been exposed to COVID-19. Each CDR3 is given with its conserved first and last residue. A D gene is named only where the DNA matches it firmly. The size field is filled for only some rows; it gives once, few, many or a size class.

len	v_gene	j_gene	d_gene	abundance	CDR3aa	CDR3nt
17	TRBV3-1/TRBV3-2	TRBJ1-2	NA	NA	CASSQDDGEGAYYGYTF	TGTGCCAGCAGCCAAGATGACGGGGAGGGCGCATACTATGGCTACACCTTC
14	TRBV28	TRBJ1-4	NA	NA	CASSLSTGPGKLFF	TGTGCCAGCAGTTTATCAACAGGCCCGGGAAAACTGTTTTTT
14	TRBV7-2	TRBJ1-2	TRBD1	NA	CASSPRGQMYGYTF	TGTGCCAGCAGCCCAAGGGGACAGATGTATGGCTACACCTTC
19	TRBV21-1	TRBJ2-2	NA	NA	CASSCRDRGRRSRAGELFF	TGTGCCAGCAGCTGCCGGGACAGGGGGCGACGGTCGAGGGCCGGGGAGCTGTTTTTT
14	TRBV5-1	TRBJ2-3	NA	NA	CASSRSGGGDTQYF	TGCGCCAGCAGCCGCTCGGGTGGGGGGGATACGCAGTATTTT
15	TRBV30	TRBJ1-1	NA	NA	CAWALRGLAGRKAFF	TGTGCCTGGGCACTCCGGGGTCTCGCCGGAAGAAAAGCTTTCTTT
13	TRBV2	TRBJ1-1	TRBD1	few	CASSQYHRGLAFF	TGTGCCAGCAGTCAGTACCACAGGGGGCTAGCTTTCTTT
14	TRBV29-1	TRBJ1-1	TRBD1	NA	CSVWGQGWYTEAFF	TGCAGCGTCTGGGGACAGGGTTGGTATACTGAAGCTTTCTTT
16	TRBV18	TRBJ1-3	TRBD1	NA	CASSPIQGLKGNTIYF	TGTGCCAGCTCCCCGATACAGGGGTTGAAAGGAAACACCATATATTTT
16	TRBV7-8	TRBJ2-2	NA	NA	CASSFSTGRNTGELFF	TGTGCCAGCAGCTTTTCTACAGGGAGGAACACCGGGGAGCTGTTTTTT
16	TRBV3-1/TRBV3-2	TRBJ2-1	NA	NA	CASSQLFGEKYNEQFF	TGTGCCAGCAGCCAATTATTCGGGGAGAAATACAATGAGCAGTTCTTC
14	TRBV6-2/TRBV6-3	TRBJ1-1	TRBD1	NA	CASSYGQVNTEAFF	TGTGCCAGCAGTTATGGACAGGTGAACACTGAAGCTTTCTTT
17	TRBV28	TRBJ2-7	TRBD2	NA	CASSLGRASGRSYEQYF	TGTGCCAGCAGTTTGGGGAGGGCTAGCGGGCGCTCCTACGAGCAGTACTTC
14	TRBV4-1	TRBJ2-7	NA	NA	CASSHAWGRDEQYF	TGCGCCAGCAGCCACGCGTGGGGCCGCGACGAGCAGTACTTC
16	TRBV3-1/TRBV3-2	TRBJ1-4	TRBD1	NA	CASSPEVGTANEKLFF	TGTGCCAGCAGCCCCGAGGTAGGGACAGCTAATGAAAAACTGTTTTTT
12	TRBV29-1	TRBJ1-2	TRBD1	NA	CSVELSTGGYTF	TGCAGCGTTGAACTCTCGACAGGGGGCTACACCTTC
16	TRBV2	TRBJ1-5	NA	NA	CASSEVGGARNQPQHF	TGTGCCAGCAGTGAGGTAGGAGGGGCGCGGAATCAGCCCCAGCATTTT
16	TRBV27	TRBJ2-3	TRBD2	NA	CASSTTSGGAEDTQYF	TGTGCCAGCAGTACAACTAGCGGGGGGGCCGAAGATACGCAGTATTTT
13	TRBV2	TRBJ2-5	NA	NA	CASRGAQRGTQYF	TGTGCCAGCAGGGGGGCACAACGAGGGACCCAGTACTTC
15	TRBV21-1	TRBJ2-5	NA	NA	CASSIGTVPKETQYF	TGTGCCAGCAGCATCGGGACAGTGCCTAAAGAGACCCAGTACTTC
13	TRBV18	TRBJ2-1	TRBD1	NA	CASSGDRTNEQFF	TGTGCCAGCTCAGGGGACAGAACCAATGAGCAGTTCTTC
13	TRBV4-3	TRBJ2-2	NA	NA	CASSQTQAGELFF	TGCGCCAGCAGCCAGACACAGGCCGGGGAGCTGTTTTTT
13	TRBV7-9	TRBJ2-7	NA	NA	CASSLLGSYEQYF	TGTGCCAGCAGCTTACTCGGCTCCTACGAGCAGTACTTC
19	TRBV5-5	TRBJ2-6	TRBD1	NA	CASSFPGQGPPTGANVLTF	TGTGCCAGCAGCTTCCCGGGACAGGGACCCCCGACTGGGGCCAACGTCCTGACTTTC
16	TRBV13	TRBJ1-2	NA	NA	CASSSRVPERNYGYTF	TGTGCCAGCAGCTCTCGGGTCCCTGAAAGGAATTATGGCTACACCTTC
16	TRBV28	TRBJ2-5	TRBD1	NA	CASSSRDRTYQETQYF	TGTGCCAGCAGTTCCCGGGACAGGACCTACCAAGAGACCCAGTACTTC
12	TRBV11-2	TRBJ2-7	NA	NA	CASSLVGLEQYF	TGTGCCAGCAGCTTAGTTGGGCTAGAGCAGTACTTC
19	TRBV24-1	TRBJ1-5	TRBD1	NA	CATSDLQGTLPYSNQPQHF	TGTGCCACCAGTGATTTACAGGGGACCCTTCCTTATAGCAATCAGCCCCAGCATTTT
16	TRBV4-3	TRBJ2-2	NA	few	CASSQETGTIGGELFF	TGCGCCAGCAGCCAAGAGACGGGGACAATCGGAGGGGAGCTGTTTTTT
13	TRBV20-1	TRBJ2-7	NA	NA	CSASIGGPYEQYF	TGCAGTGCTAGTATAGGGGGACCCTACGAGCAGTACTTC
20	TRBV29-1	TRBJ1-2	NA	NA	CSVVGERGLGGRLTNYGYTF	TGCAGCGTTGTTGGTGAGAGGGGACTTGGCGGCCGACTAACTAACTATGGCTACACCTTC
13	TRBV6-5	TRBJ2-3	NA	few	CASSSLRTDTQYF	TGTGCCAGCAGCTCCCTTCGTACAGATACGCAGTATTTT
12	TRBV3-1/TRBV3-2	TRBJ1-2	NA	NA	CASSQGARGYTF	TGTGCCAGCAGCCAGGGGGCGCGCGGCTACACCTTC
13	TRBV19	TRBJ1-1	NA	NA	CASNGRGNTEAFF	TGTGCCAGTAACGGACGGGGGAACACTGAAGCTTTCTTT
16	TRBV2	TRBJ1-4	TRBD1	NA	CASSPGQGAYNEKLFF	TGTGCCAGCAGCCCCGGGCAGGGGGCGTATAATGAAAAACTGTTTTTT
15	TRBV18	TRBJ1-5	TRBD1	NA	CASSLWTGVNQPQHF	TGTGCCAGCTCACTCTGGACAGGGGTAAATCAGCCCCAGCATTTT
15	TRBV19	TRBJ1-1	TRBD1	NA	CASSTLGQGATEAFF	TGTGCCAGTAGTACTCTTGGACAGGGGGCTACTGAAGCTTTCTTT
16	TRBV7-2	TRBJ1-1	TRBD1	NA	CASSFYRGGMNTEAFF	TGTGCCAGCAGCTTCTACAGGGGTGGGATGAACACTGAAGCTTTCTTT
11	TRBV11-3	TRBJ1-6	NA	NA	CASSFFRPLHF	TGTGCCAGCAGCTTCTTTCGGCCCCTCCACTTT
14	TRBV18	TRBJ1-2	TRBD1	NA	CASRGEQGNYGYTF	TGTGCCAGCCGAGGGGAACAGGGGAACTATGGCTACACCTTC
14	TRBV4-1	TRBJ2-7	TRBD2	NA	CASSVSGGNNEQYF	TGCGCCAGCAGCGTTAGCGGGGGTAACAACGAGCAGTACTTC
15	TRBV4-3	TRBJ2-5	TRBD1	NA	CASSQDIGTEETQYF	TGCGCCAGCAGCCAAGATATAGGGACAGAAGAGACCCAGTACTTC
16	TRBV28	TRBJ1-6	NA	NA	CASSDRRSSYNSPLHF	TGTGCCAGCAGTGACCGGCGGAGCTCCTATAATTCACCCCTCCACTTT
14	TRBV5-1	TRBJ1-2	NA	once	CASSKSTQGSGYTF	TGCGCCAGCTCGAAATCAACACAGGGCAGTGGCTACACCTTC
16	TRBV2	TRBJ1-4	TRBD1	few	CASSEAPTGAGEKLFF	TGTGCCAGCAGTGAAGCACCTACAGGGGCGGGGGAAAAACTGTTTTTT
14	TRBV5-5	TRBJ2-7	TRBD2	NA	CASSHGLGLGEQYF	TGTGCCAGCAGCCATGGGCTAGGACTAGGGGAGCAGTACTTC
13	TRBV3-1/TRBV3-2	TRBJ1-2	NA	NA	CASSQSLGYGYTF	TGTGCCAGCAGCCAAAGCCTCGGCTATGGCTACACCTTC
13	TRBV7-2	TRBJ1-2	NA	NA	CASSLEQIYGYTF	TGTGCCAGCAGCTTGGAGCAGATCTATGGCTACACCTTC
16	TRBV7-8	TRBJ1-2	NA	NA	CASSATGHPNGYGYTF	TGTGCCAGCAGCGCAACGGGACACCCGAACGGATATGGCTACACCTTC
15	TRBV6-1	TRBJ2-7	NA	NA	CASSDGLGQPYEQYF	TGTGCCAGCAGTGATGGTTTGGGACAACCATACGAGCAGTACTTC
14	TRBV2	TRBJ1-5	NA	NA	CASSEASNIQPQHF	TGTGCCAGCAGTGAAGCTTCCAACATTCAGCCCCAGCATTTT
18	TRBV4-3	TRBJ1-4	NA	NA	CASSQEIRVTATNEKLFF	TGCGCCAGCAGCCAAGAGATCCGTGTCACAGCAACTAATGAAAAACTGTTTTTT
16	TRBV7-8	TRBJ1-5	NA	NA	CASTKSGNPSNQPQHF	TGTGCCAGCACCAAATCGGGGAATCCTAGCAATCAGCCCCAGCATTTT